This paragraph reports one TCR beta chain. Its cognate antigen is unknown. These data are taken from a study of T cell responses to AZD1222 COVID-19 vaccine. Findings and limits, study-wide: Vaccine-associated CD4 TCRs spanned spike, dominant at 160-218 and 743-854. Nearly half of spike-specific TCRs reportedly target unmutated variant regions. Repertoires in all cases were sampled only once the peak T cell response had passed. The sample set comprised mostly white British donors with more females, and clonal diversity was possibly underestimated.

Germline values: CDR1 SQVTM, CDR2 ANQGSEA. The ends lost 6 bases at V and 1 base at J; junction bases unmatched: 8. This CDR3 comprises 14 residues. The table came from immunoSEQ multiplex PCR; TCRdb's copy has only in-frame clones and leaves some out. The sample shows roughly 120,000 clones, 80% to 90% of them seen only once. The input for sequencing was peripheral blood, taken on day 0 of AZD1222 vaccination. The clonotype originates from an adult in good health. The chain is built from TRBV29-1 and TRBJ2-7; 8 nucleotides agree with TRBD2. CDR3 sequence reads: CSVAATSESYEQYF. The CDR3, as DNA: TGCAGCGTAGCCGCGACTAGCGAGTCCTACGAGCAGTACTTC.